The rows below give T cell receptor beta chains drawn from one sample of a study of cytomegalovirus exposure and HLA in healthy donors. Method: immunoSEQ multiplex PCR; TCRdb's copy keeps in-frame clones and lacks some. Of 75,000 to 80,000 clones in the sample, around three quarters were seen once. The sequencing input was PBMCs. These receptors came from a male donor in good health and CMV-seropositive. CDR3s include the opening cysteine and the closing phenylalanine or tryptophan. The D gene is left open where the match is weak. The size of a clone is reported for some rows only, either as once, few or many, or as a class for expanded clones.

>-|TRBV4-2|TRBD2|TRBJ2-3
CASSQHPREADTQYF
TGTGCCAGCAGCCAACATCCTCGGGAGGCCGATACGCAGTATTTT
>-|TRBV12-5|TRBD2|TRBJ2-1
CASGEGLAGRGEQFF
TGTGCTAGTGGTGAGGGACTAGCGGGACGGGGCGAGCAGTTCTTC
>-|TRBV12-5|-|TRBJ1-5
CASGFESNQPQHF
TGTGCTAGTGGTTTCGAGAGCAATCAGCCCCAGCATTTT
>medium-sized|TRBV7-9|-|TRBJ1-2
CASSPGGGDYGYTF
TGTGCCAGCAGCCCGGGTGGGGGCGACTATGGCTACACCTTC
>-|TRBV10-3|-|TRBJ1-4
CAISESAQLNEKLFF
TGTGCCATCAGTGAGTCGGCCCAGTTAAATGAAAAACTGTTTTTT
>-|TRBV19|-|TRBJ1-1
CASSIARGLNTEAFF
TGTGCCAGTAGTATAGCACGGGGATTGAACACTGAAGCTTTCTTT
>-|TRBV28|-|TRBJ2-7
CASRQGRTRYEQYF
TGTGCCAGCAGACAGGGTCGAACCCGATACGAGCAGTACTTC
>-|TRBV27|-|TRBJ1-2
CASSPQGYGYTF
TGTGCCAGCAGTCCACAGGGTTATGGCTACACCTTC
>-|TRBV7-9|TRBD1|TRBJ2-7
CASSLVGGQGVEQYF
TGTGCCAGCAGCTTAGTTGGGGGACAGGGGGTCGAGCAGTACTTC
>-|TRBV7-9|-|TRBJ1-6
CASSLGTDYNSPLHF
TGTGCCAGCAGCTTAGGGACAGACTATAATTCACCCCTCCACTTT
>-|TRBV29-1|-|TRBJ2-1
CSAPLGLAEYNEQFF
TGCAGCGCTCCCCTAGGGCTAGCAGAGTACAATGAGCAGTTCTTC
>-|TRBV2|-|TRBJ1-2
CASRSDRIYGYTF
TGTGCCAGCAGAAGCGACAGGATCTATGGCTACACCTTC
>-|TRBV5-6|TRBD1|TRBJ2-1
CASRPGQSLNNEQFF
TGTGCCAGCAGACCGGGACAGTCTTTAAACAATGAGCAGTTCTTC
>few|TRBV5-1|-|TRBJ1-1
CASSPGHQNTEAFF
TGCGCCAGCAGCCCGGGACACCAGAACACTGAAGCTTTCTTT
>few|TRBV25-1|-|TRBJ1-4
CASSDPREVEKLFF
TGTGCCAGCAGTGACCCCAGGGAGGTTGAAAAACTGTTTTTT
>-|TRBV10-3|TRBD1|TRBJ1-2
CAIKGGGQGHSNYGYTF
TGTGCCATCAAAGGGGGGGGACAGGGGCACTCTAACTATGGCTACACCTTC
>-|TRBV28|-|TRBJ1-6
CASSLVVRASPLHF
TGTGCCAGCAGTCTAGTCGTCAGGGCTTCACCCCTCCACTTT
>-|TRBV6-1|-|TRBJ2-1
CASSEARGYSYNEQFF
TGTGCCAGCAGTGAAGCGAGGGGGTACTCCTACAATGAGCAGTTCTTC
>-|TRBV1|-|TRBJ2-2
CTSSLRSGGRHTGELFF
TGCACCAGCAGCCTCCGCTCCGGGGGGCGACACACCGGGGAGCTGTTTTTT
>-|TRBV7-6|-|TRBJ2-7
CASSPSTHTYEQYF
TGTGCCAGCAGCCCGTCGACACATACCTACGAGCAGTACTTC
>-|TRBV29-1|-|TRBJ2-1
CSVETRGLQFF
TGCAGCGTTGAAACCCGGGGATTGCAGTTCTTC
>-|TRBV5-4|TRBD2|TRBJ2-7
CASSDVAGAQSSYEQYF
TGTGCCAGCAGCGACGTAGCGGGGGCCCAAAGCTCCTACGAGCAGTACTTC
>-|TRBV19|-|TRBJ2-3
CASSMTYGWERTDTQYF
TGTGCCAGTAGTATGACGTATGGGTGGGAGAGGACAGATACGCAGTATTTT
>few|TRBV30|-|TRBJ2-3
CAWSVRTRTDTQYF
TGTGCCTGGAGTGTGAGGACTCGCACAGATACGCAGTATTTT
>-|TRBV30|-|TRBJ2-1
CAWEAGQAYNEQFF
TGTGCCTGGGAAGCGGGACAGGCCTACAATGAGCAGTTCTTC
>-|TRBV30|TRBD1|TRBJ1-5
CAWSLTGMYQPQHF
TGTGCCTGGAGCCTGACAGGGATGTATCAGCCCCAGCATTTT
>-|TRBV7-3|-|TRBJ1-3
CASSLSSSGTIYF
TGTGCCAGCAGCCTGTCGAGTAGTGGCACCATATATTTT
>-|TRBV27|TRBD1|TRBJ2-2
CASSSTRTGRAGELFF
TGTGCCAGCAGTTCCACCCGGACAGGGCGAGCCGGGGAGCTGTTTTTT
>-|TRBV7-9|TRBD2|TRBJ2-6
CSSSAGLAIPSGANVLTF
TGTTCCAGCAGCGCGGGACTAGCAATTCCCTCTGGGGCCAACGTCCTGACTTTC
>-|TRBV6-5|-|TRBJ2-2
CASSYSNTHNTGELFF
TGTGCCAGCAGTTACTCGAACACACACAACACCGGGGAGCTGTTTTTT
>-|TRBV5-1|TRBD1|TRBJ2-3
CASSWTGPTDTQYF
TGCGCCAGCAGCTGGACAGGTCCCACAGATACGCAGTATTTT
>-|TRBV4-3|TRBD1|TRBJ1-4
CASSHLTGTGTEKLFF
TGCGCCAGCAGCCACCTAACCGGGACAGGGACCGAAAAACTGTTTTTT
>-|TRBV5-4|TRBD1|TRBJ1-6
CASSLAGTGGDSPLHF
TGTGCCAGCAGCTTGGCTGGGACAGGGGGGGATTCACCCCTCCACTTT
>-|TRBV9|-|TRBJ1-1
CASSVRDYPTEAFF
TGTGCCAGCAGCGTCCGGGACTACCCCACTGAAGCTTTCTTT
>-|TRBV5-4|TRBD2|TRBJ2-1
CASSLPGLAGSYSYNEQFF
TGTGCCAGCAGCTTGCCGGGACTAGCGGGATCGTACTCCTACAATGAGCAGTTCTTC
>once|TRBV29-1|TRBD2|TRBJ2-7
CSVEPSGRPYEQYF
TGCAGCGTTGAGCCTAGCGGGAGGCCCTACGAGCAGTACTTC
>-|TRBV4-2|-|TRBJ1-4
CASSQFGSGLEKLFF
TGTGCCAGCAGCCAATTCGGGTCAGGGTTAGAAAAACTGTTTTTT
>-|TRBV5-1|TRBD1|TRBJ2-1
CASSLGDRVTNEQFF
TGCGCCAGCAGCTTGGGAGACAGGGTTACTAATGAGCAGTTCTTC
>-|TRBV4-3|-|TRBJ2-7
CASSQGWSSIPDYEQYF
TGCGCCAGCAGCCAAGGCTGGTCTAGCATCCCCGACTACGAGCAGTACTTC
>few|TRBV4-2|TRBD2|TRBJ2-7
CASSQDVSGGSYEQYF
TGTGCCAGCAGCCAAGATGTTTCGGGGGGTTCCTACGAGCAGTACTTC
>-|TRBV2|TRBD2|TRBJ2-3
CASSVAGLSTDTQYF
TGTGCCAGCAGTGTAGCGGGACTTAGCACAGATACGCAGTATTTT
>-|TRBV11-1|-|TRBJ2-1
CASSPYPGLNSYNEQFF
TGTGCCAGCAGCCCTTACCCCGGACTTAACTCCTACAATGAGCAGTTCTTC
>-|TRBV6-4|-|TRBJ2-1
CASSDSPTAYNEQFF
TGTGCCAGCAGTGACTCCCCGACAGCTTACAATGAGCAGTTCTTC
>-|TRBV6-1|-|TRBJ1-2
CASSDRYYGYTF
TGTGCCAGCAGTGACAGGTACTATGGCTACACCTTC
>-|TRBV11-2|-|TRBJ2-3
CASSLGTQDTQYF
TGTGCCAGCAGCCTCGGGACTCAAGATACGCAGTATTTT
>-|TRBV5-1|-|TRBJ2-1
CASSLEGVADEQFF
TGCGCCAGCAGCCTTGAGGGGGTGGCGGATGAGCAGTTCTTC
>-|TRBV6-1|TRBD1|TRBJ1-1
CASIRTGGVTEAFF
TGTGCCAGCATTAGGACAGGGGGCGTCACTGAAGCTTTCTTT
>-|TRBV10-3|TRBD1|TRBJ2-5
CAINNLGGGETQYF
TGTGCCATCAACAATCTAGGGGGCGGGGAGACCCAGTACTTC
>-|TRBV5-6|-|TRBJ2-7
CASSFNLSPLYEQYF
TGTGCCAGCAGCTTCAATTTAAGCCCACTCTACGAGCAGTACTTC
>-|TRBV30|-|TRBJ2-7
CAWAGVGYEQYF
TGTGCCTGGGCCGGAGTGGGCTACGAGCAGTACTTC
>-|TRBV5-1|-|TRBJ2-5
CASSNRGLETQYF
TGCGCCAGCAGCAACAGGGGACTAGAGACCCAGTACTTC
>once|TRBV13|TRBD1|TRBJ2-7
CATGQGPSSYEQYF
TGTGCCACCGGACAGGGGCCCAGCTCCTACGAGCAGTACTTC